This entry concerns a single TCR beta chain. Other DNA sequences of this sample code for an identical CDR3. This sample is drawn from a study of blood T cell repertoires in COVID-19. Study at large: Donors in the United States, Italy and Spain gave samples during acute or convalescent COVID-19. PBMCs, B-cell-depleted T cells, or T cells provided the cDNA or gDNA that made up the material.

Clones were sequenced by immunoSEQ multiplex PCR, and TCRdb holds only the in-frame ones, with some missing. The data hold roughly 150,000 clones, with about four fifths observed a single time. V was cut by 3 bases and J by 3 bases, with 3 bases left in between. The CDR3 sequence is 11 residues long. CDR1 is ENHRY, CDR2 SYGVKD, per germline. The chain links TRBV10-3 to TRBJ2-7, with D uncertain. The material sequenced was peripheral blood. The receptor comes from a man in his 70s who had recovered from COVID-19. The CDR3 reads CAISDSYEQYF. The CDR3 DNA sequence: TGTGCCATCAGTGACAGCTACGAGCAGTACTTC.